What follows are 20 T cell receptor beta chains derived from one specimen sequenced in a study of T-cell memory formation after mild COVID-19. TCRdb used MiXCR to reprocess the 5' RACE reads, holding one entry per CDR3 protein. The sample includes hundreds of thousands of distinct CDR3 sequences, roughly 22% seen only once; the top ten take under 15%. Sequenced sample: PBMCs or a T cell subset sorted from them (not recorded which). The source is an adult woman who had mild COVID-19 (a few samples of this study predate the infection). Cell type and time point are not known.

The chain uses TRBV6-5 and TRBJ2-1; no reliable D call. Trimming removed 7 bases at V and 5 bases at J, with 18 bases between. The CDR3 is 15 amino acids. Germline CDR1 MNHEY, CDR2 SVGAGI. CDR3 sequence (DNA): TGTGCCAGCACCCCTGCGTCCGCCGGGCACAATGAGCAGTTCTTC. Residues: CASTPASAGHNEQFF.

The rearrangement links TRBV29-1 to TRBJ2-7; TRBD1 matches 8 bases. Losses at the gene ends were 4 bases for V and 9 bases for J; bases not matched to a gene: 5. CDR3 length: 11 residues. Germline values: CDR1 SQVTM, CDR2 ANQGSEA. CDR3 coding DNA: TGCAGCGTTGGTGGCAGGGGGCCGCAGTACTTC. Amino acid sequence: CSVGGRGPQYF.

This clonotype was counted at least ten times. V usage is TRBV7-3 and J usage is TRBJ2-3; D is unclear. Trimming took off 0 bases at V and 0 bases at J, with 4 bases between the two ends. Per germline, CDR1 SGHTA and CDR2 FQGTGA. The CDR3 covers 14 residues. Here the CDR3 reads CASSLTGSTDTQYF. The DNA of the CDR3 is TGTGCCAGCAGCTTAACCGGTAGCACAGATACGCAGTATTTT.

V and J are TRBV7-2 and TRBJ2-3, with 9 bases fitting TRBD1. The germline gives CDR1 SGHTA, CDR2 FQGNSA. J was trimmed by 3 bases and V by 4 bases; bases with no gene match: 8. The CDR3 is 16 residues long. This chain's CDR3 is CASSSIRQGGTDTQYF. The CDR3 bases are TGTGCCAGCAGCTCCATCAGACAGGGGGGAACAGATACGCAGTATTTT.

The J gene is TRBJ1-5, the V gene TRBV2, with D unclear. The CDR3 covers 15 residues. Trimming cost V 7 bases and J 1 base, with 14 bases left between them. Germline V CDR1 and CDR2: SNHLY, FYNNEI. The CDR3, as DNA: TGTGCCAGCACTGAGTATCTCGGAAGCAATCAGCCCCAGCATTTT. This encodes CASTEYLGSNQPQHF.

The chain links TRBV7-3 to TRBJ2-6, with TRBD1 matching over 8 bases. With V trimmed by 0 bases and J by 0 bases, 7 bases remained unmatched. Germline CDR1 SGHTA, CDR2 FQGTGA. This CDR3 contains 19 residues. The CDR3 nucleotides are TGTGCCAGCAGCTTAACCCTGGGACAGGCCCGCTCTGGGGCCAACGTCCTGACTTTC. It translates to CASSLTLGQARSGANVLTF.

V gene TRBV29-1 combines with J gene TRBJ2-7, with TRBD1 matching 8 bases. Germline V gives CDR1 SQVTM, CDR2 ANQGSEA. This CDR3 has 13 amino acids. With 6 bases clipped from V and 7 bases from J, the junction kept 11 bases outside the gene matches. The CDR3 DNA follows: TGCAGCGTAATAACAGGGGGGCGTTTGGAGCAGTACTTC. The encoded protein is CSVITGGRLEQYF.

The chain couples TRBV7-2 to TRBJ2-7; 9 bases fit TRBD2. V shed 3 bases, J shed 7 bases, and the junction held 10 bases outside the gene matches. The germline gives CDR1 SGHTA, CDR2 FQGNSA. This CDR3 spans 15 amino acids. For the CDR3, the DNA is TGTGCCAGCAGCTTCCCTAGCGGGATCTCTGGGGAGCAGTACTTC. It specifies CASSFPSGISGEQYF.

This clonotype was seen ten or more times. The chain uses TRBV7-2 and TRBJ1-2; the D gene is possibly TRBD1 (6 bases). CDR3 length: 15 amino acids. Trimming removed 1 base at V and 0 bases at J, with 9 bases between. Per the germline V gene, CDR1 is SGHTA and CDR2 is FQGNSA. Here the CDR3 DNA reads TGTGCCAGCAGCTTAGGGACAGCAGCTAACTATGGCTACACCTTC. Its translation: CASSLGTAANYGYTF.

In its sample, this clonotype was seen a few times. The chain links TRBV18 to TRBJ2-5, with a tentative D call TRBD1 (6 bases). This CDR3 spans 15 amino acids. Germline CDR1 KGHSH, CDR2 LQKENI. V was trimmed by 5 bases and J by 3 bases, leaving 16 bases between them. CDR3 bases: TGTGCCAGCTCAACCAGGGCAGGGGAAAAAGAGACCCAGTACTTC. Amino acid sequence: CASSTRAGEKETQYF.

The chain recombines TRBV18 with TRBJ2-5; the D is unclear. V was trimmed by 0 bases and J by 6 bases, leaving 11 bases between them. The CDR3 runs to 14 residues. Germline CDR1 is KGHSH and CDR2 is LQKENI. The CDR3 protein is CASSPPAGFKTQYF. CDR3 nucleotides: TGTGCCAGCTCACCACCGGCCGGGTTCAAGACCCAGTACTTC.

This clonotype was observed a handful of times. This chain joins TRBV19 and TRBJ2-3; 12 positions match TRBD1. This CDR3 contains 14 residues. V trimming: 8 bases; J trimming: 6 bases; junction bases outside the gene matches: 6. Germline loops: CDR1 LNHDA, CDR2 SQIVND (reference sequence). For the CDR3, the DNA is TGTGCCAGTCACCCGGGACAGGGGGCGGATACGCAGTATTTT. Translating it yields CASHPGQGADTQYF.

This chain links TRBV7-9 with TRBJ2-1; possible D gene TRBD2, 6 bases. V gave up 8 bases and J gave up 5 bases, with 19 bases separating them. Germline V gene data show CDR1 as SEHNR and CDR2 as FQNEAQ (reference sequence). The CDR3 is 15 residues long. CDR3 nucleotide sequence: TGTGCCAGCTACTTGGGAGGTACAACCCACAATGAGCAGTTCTTC. Translation gives CASYLGGTTHNEQFF. Using reference TRBV7-9 and TRBJ2-1 for the parts outside the CDR3, the full variable domain is DTGVSQNPRHKITKRGQNVTFRCDPISEHNRLYWYRQTLGQGPEFLTYFQNEAQLEKSRLLSDRFSAERPKGSFSTLEIQRTEQGDSAMYLCASYLGGTTHNEQFFGPGTRLTVL.

This clonotype was observed a few times. The chain is built from TRBV12-3 or TRBV12-4 and TRBJ2-1; D unclear. The CDR3 totals 15 residues. Trimming removed 4 bases from V and 6 bases from J, with 16 bases in between. CDR3 residues: CASSYLQPGGNEQFF. CDR3 in DNA: TGTGCCAGCAGTTATCTCCAACCTGGCGGCAATGAGCAGTTCTTC.

The chain is built from TRBV9 and TRBJ1-4; D gene unclear. Germline CDR1 and CDR2: SGDLS and YYNGEE. CDR3 length: 14 amino acids. The V gene lost 1 base and the J gene lost 8 bases, with 12 bases spanning the gap. This chain's CDR3 is CASSVTPEGEKLFF. CDR3 bases: TGTGCCAGCAGCGTAACACCAGAGGGCGAAAAACTGTTTTTT.

This chain uses TRBV20-1 with TRBJ1-1; D gene unclear. CDR3 size: 13 residues. V was cut by 0 bases and J by 8 bases, with 13 bases left in between. Germline assignment: CDR1 DFQATT and CDR2 SNEGSKA (reference sequence). The CDR3 bases are TGCAGTGCTAGAGATCTTGGGCGGTCGGAAGCTTTCTTT. Translated: CSARDLGRSEAFF.

This clonotype was counted between two and nine times. The J gene is TRBJ2-5, the V gene TRBV7-2; 8 bases are a match to TRBD2. The germline V gene has CDR1 SGHTA and CDR2 FQGNSA. CDR3 length: 14 residues. V gave up 2 bases and J gave up 5 bases; unmatched junction bases: 4. CDR3 region: CASSLYVAGETQYF. The CDR3 coding sequence is TGTGCCAGCAGCTTATATGTAGCGGGGGAGACCCAGTACTTC. Using reference TRBV7-2 and TRBJ2-5 for the parts outside the CDR3, the full variable domain is GAGVSQSPSNKVTEKGKDVELRCDPISGHTALYWYRQSLGQGLEFLIYFQGNSAPDKSGLPSDRFSAERTGGSVSTLTIQRTQQEDSAVYLCASSLYVAGETQYFGPGTRLLVL.

This clonotype was observed a few times. The chain uses TRBV24-1 and TRBJ2-1; unclear D gene. The CDR3 loop spans 13 amino acids. Trimming removed 10 bases at V and 6 bases at J, with 15 bases between. Germline lookup yields CDR1 KGHDR and CDR2 SFDVKD. CDR3 in amino acids: CATSGSPPNEQFF. As DNA, the CDR3 is TGTGCCACATCAGGTAGCCCGCCCAATGAGCAGTTCTTC.

The V gene is TRBV7-9, the J gene TRBJ1-5; D remains unclear. The CDR3 contains 12 residues. Germline CDR1 SEHNR, CDR2 FQNEAQ (reference sequence). V was cut by 0 bases and J by 7 bases, with 4 bases left in between. CDR3 sequence reads: CASSLASQPQHF. In DNA, the CDR3 is TGTGCCAGCAGCTTAGCCTCCCAGCCCCAGCATTTT.

The rearrangement uses TRBV3-1 and TRBJ2-1; 7 bases are a match to TRBD2. The CDR3 is 16 amino acids. Germline CDR1 reads LGHDT; CDR2 reads YNNKEL (reference sequence). V trimming: 1 base; J trimming: 4 bases; junction bases outside the gene matches: 7. The CDR3 coding sequence is TGTGCCAGCAGCCAAGTTGGGCGGGAGCCATACAATGAGCAGTTCTTC. Encoded protein: CASSQVGREPYNEQFF.